The TCR beta chain described here comes from a study of T-cell reconstitution after alpha-beta-depleted transplantation in children. Study-wide results and caveats: It was surviving recipient T cells and thymic progenitors that gave some patients high TCRbeta diversity at day 60.

The CDR3 covers 14 residues. The V end was cut by 1 base, the J end by 8 bases, with 9 bases between. CDR1 is LGHDT, CDR2 YNNKEL, per germline (reference sequence). Regarding this clonotype: The target antigen is unknown.

TCRbeta library preparation incorporated unique molecular identifiers. One entry per CDR3 protein, called by TCRdb with MiXCR from the PCR reads. This table holds 250,000 or so distinct CDR3 sequences, roughly a quarter found once. Specimen: PBMCs, mostly from graft donor cells, collected 360 days after TCRalphabeta/CD19-depleted stem cell transplant. This TCR derives from a female patient younger than 10 who had a stem cell transplant for congenital amegakaryocytic thrombocytopenia, so the T cells may come from the graft donor. The chain has TRBV3-1 and TRBJ1-6; no clear D gene. For the CDR3, the DNA is TGTGCCAGCAGCCAAGCGGATCGTTATTCACCCCTCCACTTT. Translating it yields CASSQADRYSPLHF.